This T cell receptor (beta chain) was identified during a study of blood T cell repertoires in COVID-19. Across the study: The analysed material was cDNA or gDNA that came from T cells, B-cell-depleted T cells, or PBMCs.

Produced via immunoSEQ multiplex PCR; TCRdb's table is partial and in-frame only. Found here are 250,000 to 350,000 clones, about nine tenths of them singletons; the top ten hold 0.85% to 0.95%. Germline values: CDR1 GTSNPN, CDR2 SVGIG (reference sequence). Trimming took 5 bases from V and 3 from J, leaving 13 bases between them. The CDR3 consists of 14 residues. What was sequenced was peripheral blood. The chain carries TRBV30 and TRBJ2-2; D is unresolved. The TCR was taken from a woman between 35 and 50 years old who had recovered from COVID-19. CDR3 loop: CAWAPEMDTGELFF. CDR3 sequence (DNA): TGTGCCTGGGCGCCGGAGATGGACACCGGGGAGCTGTTTTTT.